What follows are 17 T cell receptor beta chains derived from one specimen sequenced in a study of T cell responses to AZD1222 COVID-19 vaccine. Produced via immunoSEQ multiplex PCR; TCRdb's table is partial and in-frame only. The sample includes approximately 97,000 clones, approximately 90% seen only once; the top ten take 4% to 6%. Specimen: peripheral blood, collected on day 0 of AZD1222 vaccination. The receptors were gathered from an adult in good health.

V gene TRBV21-1 combines with J gene TRBJ2-7; TRBD1 was called by the table and not checked on the DNA. TRBV21-1 is a recognized pseudogene. The CDR3 has 15 residues. The CDR3: CASIMRSGGYYEQYF. In DNA form, the CDR3 reads TGTGCCAGCATCATGAGATCAGGGGGCTATTATGAGCAGTACTTC.

This chain connects TRBV7-2 to TRBJ2-7, with D possibly TRBD2 on 5 matching bases. Trimming took off 4 bases at V and 3 bases at J, with 10 bases between the two ends. CDR1 SGHTA and CDR2 FQGNSA come from the germline V gene. This CDR3 region has 13 residues. The CDR3 reads CASSSLLDYEQYF. The CDR3 DNA reads TGTGCCAGCAGCTCCCTACTAGACTACGAGCAGTACTTC.

This clone appeared once. V is TRBV3-1 (or the pseudogene TRBV3-2) and J is TRBJ2-2; no clear D. This CDR3 has 13 amino acids. Germline V gives CDR1 LGHDT, CDR2 YNNKEL (reference sequence). With 4 bases removed from V and 0 bases from J, the gap between germline ends came to 3 bases. The CDR3 region is CASSLSNTGELFF. CDR3 DNA: TGTGCCAGCAGCCTCTCGAACACCGGGGAGCTGTTTTTT.

This chain joins TRBV6-5 and TRBJ1-5; tentatively, D is TRBD1 (6 bases). The CDR3 loop spans 14 amino acids. Germline V gene data show CDR1 as MNHEY and CDR2 as SVGAGI. Trimming left V 0 bases short and J 7 bases short, with 10 bases between. CDR3 loop: CASSYSGAGQPQHF. The CDR3 DNA is TGTGCCAGCAGTTACTCGGGGGCAGGACAGCCCCAGCATTTT.

The chain joins TRBV19 to TRBJ2-3; 7 positions match TRBD1. V lost 6 bases, J lost 2 bases, and 5 bases stayed unmatched. Germline V CDR1 and CDR2: LNHDA, SQIVND (reference sequence). The CDR3 sequence is 14 residues long. The CDR3 region has the DNA TGTGCCAGTAGCTGGGACAGAAACACAGATACGCAGTATTTT. Protein: CASSWDRNTDTQYF. Combining the CDR3 with reference TRBV19 and TRBJ2-3 gives the whole variable domain DGGITQSPKYLFRKEGQNVTLSCEQNLNHDAMYWYRQDPGQGLRLIYYSQIVNDFQKGDIAEGYSVSREKKESFPLTVTSAQKNPTAFYLCASSWDRNTDTQYFGPGTRLTVL.

This clone was counted between two and nine times. This sequence joins TRBV5-1 and TRBJ1-5, with 10 bases aligning to TRBD1. Per the germline V gene, CDR1 is SGHRS and CDR2 is YFSETQ. The CDR3 length is 18 residues. With 0 bases clipped from V and 1 base from J, the junction kept 7 bases outside the gene matches. The CDR3 loop is CASSLARTGGRSNQPQHF. CDR3 sequence (DNA): TGCGCCAGCAGCTTGGCCAGGACAGGGGGAAGGAGCAATCAGCCCCAGCATTTT.

In nucleotides, the CDR3 is TGTGCCAGTAGCAGAGTAGCGGAAAGCTCCTACGAGCAGTACTTC. Translated: CASSRVAESSYEQYF. The chain employs TRBV19 and TRBJ2-7, with TRBD2 as a possible D gene (6 bases). This CDR3 comprises 15 residues. Germline V gene data show CDR1 as LNHDA and CDR2 as SQIVND (reference sequence). V lost 6 bases, J lost 0 bases, and 15 bases lay in between.

V and J are TRBV28 and TRBJ2-7, with TRBD1 as a possible D gene (6 bases). The CDR3 is made up of 17 amino acids. Germline lookup yields CDR1 MDHEN and CDR2 SYDVKM. V lost 5 bases to trimming and J lost 1 base, with 21 bases between them. In DNA, the CDR3 is TGTGCCAGCAGTCTCCTCCCGCAGGGGCGGTTGTCCTACGAGCAGTACTTC. It yields the protein CASSLLPQGRLSYEQYF. Complete variable domain (other parts from reference TRBV28 and TRBJ2-7): DVKVTQSSRYLVKRTGEKVFLECVQDMDHENMFWYRQDPGLGLRLIYFSYDVKMKEKGDIPEGYSVSREKKERFSLILESASTNQTSMYLCASSLLPQGRLSYEQYFGPGTRLTVT.

This clone was seen just once. J is TRBJ2-7 and V is TRBV19; TRBD1 agrees at 11 bases. The length of the CDR3 is 13 residues. V lost 7 bases, J lost 7 bases, and 6 bases stayed unmatched. The germline V gene has CDR1 LNHDA and CDR2 SQIVND (reference sequence). The CDR3: CASTAGTGGEQYF. CDR3 DNA: TGTGCCAGTACCGCCGGGACAGGGGGTGAGCAGTACTTC.

The chain recombines TRBV29-1 with TRBJ1-2; D ambiguous. V shed 2 bases and J shed 7 bases, with 17 bases lying between them. The CDR3 is made up of 14 amino acids. Per germline, CDR1 SQVTM and CDR2 ANQGSEA. This CDR3 reads CSVESKAGLGGYTF. The CDR3 DNA reads as TGCAGCGTTGAATCCAAAGCGGGGTTGGGTGGCTACACCTTC.

The chain employs TRBV28 and TRBJ2-2; 7 positions agree with TRBD2. Germline loops: CDR1 MDHEN, CDR2 SYDVKM. The CDR3 loop spans 14 amino acids. V dropped 7 bases and J dropped 6; count of bases not matched to a gene: 8. CDR3 nucleotides: TGTGCCAGCATGAGACTAGCTTCAGCCGGGGAGCTGTTTTTT. Encoded protein: CASMRLASAGELFF.

V usage is TRBV7-9 and J usage is TRBJ1-5, with unresolved D. V gave up 5 bases and J gave up 6 bases, with 14 bases separating them. Germline assignment: CDR1 SEHNR and CDR2 FQNEAQ (reference sequence). The length of the CDR3 is 14 residues. The CDR3 region has the DNA TGTGCCAGCAGCCGTAATGGGTTGGCTCAGCCCCAGCATTTT. Protein product: CASSRNGLAQPQHF. The full variable domain, rest sourced from reference TRBV7-9 and TRBJ1-5, is DTGVSQNPRHKITKRGQNVTFRCDPISEHNRLYWYRQTLGQGPEFLTYFQNEAQLEKSRLLSDRFSAERPKGSFSTLEIQRTEQGDSAMYLCASSRNGLAQPQHFGDGTRLSIL.

The chain joins TRBV19 to TRBJ2-1; D may correspond to TRBD1 or TRBD2 (6 bases each). Trimming stripped 3 bases from V and 3 bases from J, with 18 bases between. CDR1 LNHDA and CDR2 SQIVND come from the germline V gene (reference sequence). The length of the CDR3 is 17 residues. CDR3 DNA sequence: TGTGCCAGTAGTATTGGAGGAAGGGGGGCGGTCTACAATGAGCAGTTCTTC. Amino acids: CASSIGGRGAVYNEQFF.

The chain recombines TRBV20-1 with TRBJ2-3; TRBD2 is a possible D gene (5 bases). V dropped 3 bases and J dropped 7 bases, with 14 bases sitting between them. The CDR3 runs to 13 residues. Germline assignment: CDR1 DFQATT and CDR2 SNEGSKA (reference sequence). The CDR3 region is CSASQWEYHTQYF. The CDR3 region has the DNA TGCAGTGCTAGTCAGTGGGAGTATCATACGCAGTATTTT.

This chain uses TRBV6-4 with TRBJ2-7; no reliable D call. Trimming removed 8 bases from V and 4 bases from J, with 18 bases in between. The CDR3 is 14 residues long. In germline, CDR1 is MRHNA, CDR2 SNTAGT. CDR3 protein: CASWKTVVHYEQYF. The CDR3 region has the DNA TGTGCCAGCTGGAAGACCGTCGTTCATTACGAGCAGTACTTC.

In its sample, this clone was seen a few times. The rearrangement joins TRBV11-2 to TRBJ2-7; a possible D gene is TRBD2 (6 bases). Deletions cut 3 bases from V and 0 bases from J, with 12 bases between. From germline, CDR1 is SGHAT and CDR2 FQNNGV. There are 15 residues in the CDR3. CDR3 sequence: CASSFRDSSSYEQYF. For the CDR3, the DNA is TGTGCCAGCAGCTTCCGGGACTCGAGCTCCTACGAGCAGTACTTC.

The chain employs TRBV6-2 or TRBV6-3 and TRBJ2-7, with 7 positions matching TRBD1. J gave up 3 bases and V 2 bases, and 7 bases lay outside the gene matches. This CDR3 comprises 15 residues. Germline V lookup: CDR1 MNHEY, CDR2 SVGEGT. The CDR3 DNA reads TGTGCCAGCAGTTACGTCGGGACAGAGATCTACGAGCAGTACTTC. Protein: CASSYVGTEIYEQYF.